This TCR beta chain emerged from a study of PD-1 blockade in classical Hodgkin lymphoma. Study-wide results and limits: The CD4+ diversity rise by C4D1 was clearest in complete responders.

CDR1 is SGHAT and CDR2 is FQNNGV in the germline V gene. This CDR3 is 15 amino acids long. V shed 3 bases, J shed 7 bases, and the junction held 5 bases outside the gene matches. Each patient experienced a relapse that followed autologous stem cell transplantation, and brentuximab vedotin exposure varied. Notes on this clone: What it binds is not known.

Clones were read by immunoSEQ multiplex PCR, and TCRdb kept only the in-frame ones, dropping some. The data hold around 65,000 clones, with about 87% observed a single time. The starting material was peripheral blood mononuclear cells (PBMCs), obtained at baseline. The chain uses TRBV11-2 and TRBJ2-1; 11 nucleotides line up with TRBD2. This TCR came from a human donor with classical Hodgkin lymphoma. The CDR3 spells CASSFFSGGANEQFF. DNA for the CDR3: TGTGCCAGCAGCTTCTTTAGCGGGGGGGCTAATGAGCAGTTCTTC. The whole variable domain, filled in from reference TRBV11-2 and TRBJ2-1, reads EAGVAQSPRYKIIEKRQSVAFWCNPISGHATLYWYQQILGQGPKLLIQFQNNGVVDDSQLPKDRFSAERLKGVDSTLKIQPAKLEDSAVYLCASSFFSGGANEQFFGPGTRLTVL.